Below are 22 T cell receptor beta chains sequenced from a single sample in a study of T-cell reconstitution after alpha-beta-depleted transplantation in children. A library of TCRbeta sequences, prepared with unique molecular identifiers, was generated. TCRdb re-analysed the PCR reads in MiXCR, keeping a single row per CDR3 protein. The sample holds roughly 300,000 distinct CDR3 sequences, about 10% seen once. Source: PBMCs from the stem cell graft donor, taken from the stem cell graft. The receptors were sampled from a human donor who donated a stem cell graft to a child with SCID.

This clonotype turned up a few times. The junction differs from germline at one of its ends, possibly a read error. This chain joins TRBV3-1 and TRBJ2-3, with TRBD1 matching over 7 bases. The CDR3 length is 15 residues. Germline CDR1 reads LGHDT; CDR2 reads YNNKEL (reference sequence). CDR3 sequence: CACSQQGPGTDTQYF. For the CDR3, the DNA is TGTGCCTGCAGCCAACAGGGGCCAGGGACAGATACGCAGTATTTT.

This clonotype came up a few times. This chain joins TRBV19 and TRBJ2-1; 8 nucleotides line up with TRBD2. The CDR3 is made up of 19 amino acids. Germline CDR1 LNHDA, CDR2 SQIVND (reference sequence). The junction had 19 bases not matched to a gene; V was cut back by 5 bases and J by 4 bases. The CDR3 bases are TGTGCCAGTAGTCTCCGGGGGGCGGGGGGCTTGAATACTTACAATGAGCAGTTCTTC. It is translated as CASSLRGAGGLNTYNEQFF.

This clonotype was recorded at least ten times. The V and J genes are TRBV29-1 and TRBJ2-7, with TRBD2 as a possible D gene (6 bases). From germline, CDR1 is SQVTM and CDR2 ANQGSEA. CDR3 length: 11 residues. V dropped 7 bases and J dropped 6 bases, with 13 bases sitting between them. The CDR3 loop is CSGRLGGEQYF. The CDR3 DNA sequence: TGCAGCGGCCGCCTCGGGGGCGAGCAGTACTTC.

This clonotype was recorded at least ten times. The CDR3 loop reads CASSSSGEWGGGQYF. In nucleotides, the CDR3 is TGTGCCAGCAGCTCTAGCGGGGAGTGGGGGGGTGGTCAGTACTTC. The chain employs TRBV7-8 and TRBJ2-4; 9 positions match TRBD2. The CDR3 contains 15 residues. The V and J ends lost 4 bases and 12 bases, in that order; junction bases with no gene match: 13. CDR1 is SGHVS and CDR2 is FQNEAQ in the germline V gene.

This clonotype was counted a few times. The chain employs TRBV7-2 and TRBJ2-1, with 14 bases that match TRBD2. The CDR3 extends over 16 amino acids. The germline V gene encodes CDR1 SGHTA and CDR2 FQGNSA. V lost 2 bases and J lost 6; bases outside the gene matches: 3. The CDR3 DNA is TGTGCCAGCAGCTTACTGACTAGCGGGGGGGCCAATGAGCAGTTCTTC. Its protein product is CASSLLTSGGANEQFF.

As regards this clonotype: Relative to the germline gene, one junction end is altered; a read error may explain this. The chain recombines TRBV4-2 with TRBJ2-5; 9 bases map to TRBD2. Germline CDR1 LGHNA, CDR2 YNFKEQ. CDR3 size: 17 residues. The CDR3 loop is CASSQEAGGGAKETKYF. Here the CDR3 DNA reads TGTGCCAGCAGCCAAGAGGCGGGCGGGGGGGCCAAGGAGACCAAGTACTTC.

This sequence joins TRBV10-2 and TRBJ2-3; possible D gene TRBD1, 6 bases. CDR3 length equals 16 residues. Per the germline V gene, CDR1 is WSHSY and CDR2 is SAAADI. Trimming pared 6 bases from V and 0 bases from J, leaving 16 bases between. The CDR3 protein is CASSPQGFPSTDTQYF. In nucleotides, the CDR3 is TGCGCCAGCAGCCCGCAGGGGTTCCCTAGCACAGATACGCAGTATTTT.

This chain connects TRBV7-9 to TRBJ2-7; D unresolved. Trimming stripped 2 bases from V and 5 bases from J, with 4 bases between. The CDR3 runs 11 residues. Germline V gene lookup returns CDR1 SEHNR and CDR2 FQNEAQ (reference sequence). CDR3 coding DNA: TGTGCCAGCAGCTTAATGCACGAGCAGTACTTC. Its translation: CASSLMHEQYF.

This clonotype was found a few times. This rearrangement joins TRBV25-1 to TRBJ2-7, with D unclear. CDR1 and CDR2 (germline): MGHDK, SYGVNS. The V gene lost 6 bases and the J gene lost 4 bases, with 7 bases spanning the gap. CDR3 size: 11 residues. The CDR3 DNA follows: TGTGCCAGCAGCATTTTTTACGAGCAGTACTTC. This translates into CASSIFYEQYF.

This clonotype has ten or more counts. This chain uses TRBV5-1 with TRBJ2-1, with D perhaps TRBD2 (5 bases). V lost 2 bases to trimming and J lost 0 bases, with 9 bases between them. The germline V gene encodes CDR1 SGHRS and CDR2 YFSETQ. The CDR3 is 15 residues long. CDR3 protein: CASSFERTSYNEQFF. CDR3 nucleotides: TGCGCCAGCAGCTTCGAGCGGACCTCCTACAATGAGCAGTTCTTC.

The V and J genes are TRBV5-1 and TRBJ1-6; perhaps TRBD1 as D (5 bases). The V end was cut by 5 bases, the J end by 8 bases, with 17 bases between. Germline-derived CDR1 and CDR2 are SGHRS and YFSETQ. The CDR3 extends over 15 amino acids. Here the CDR3 reads CASSRDGAGDSPLHF. The CDR3 coding sequence is TGCGCCAGCAGTCGGGACGGCGCCGGGGATTCACCCCTCCACTTT.

This clonotype was seen ten or more times. The genes are TRBV19 and TRBJ1-1, with D perhaps TRBD1 (6 bases). V gave up 7 bases and J gave up 2 bases, with 11 bases separating them. Germline lookup yields CDR1 LNHDA and CDR2 SQIVND (reference sequence). CDR3 length: 13 amino acids. The CDR3 nucleotides are TGTGCCAGTACGGACAGACCAAACACTGAAGCTTTCTTT. As protein: CASTDRPNTEAFF. The whole variable domain, remainder taken from reference TRBV19 and TRBJ1-1, is DGGITQSPKYLFRKEGQNVTLSCEQNLNHDAMYWYRQDPGQGLRLIYYSQIVNDFQKGDIAEGYSVSREKKESFPLTVTSAQKNPTAFYLCASTDRPNTEAFFGQGTRLTVV.

This clonotype has a handful of counts. This chain connects TRBV12-3 or TRBV12-4 to TRBJ2-3; perhaps TRBD1 as D (6 bases). CDR3 size: 13 residues. V shed 6 bases and J shed 9 bases, with 16 bases lying between them. The CDR3 sequence is CASSLDSQRTQYF. The DNA of the CDR3 is TGTGCCAGCAGCTTGGACAGCCAAAGGACGCAGTATTTT.

Comment on this clonotype: At one end, the junction sequence differs from germline, possibly due to a read error. V and J are TRBV6-2 or TRBV6-3 and TRBJ1-6; tentatively, D is TRBD1 (6 bases). The CDR3 loop spans 18 amino acids. Germline V lookup: CDR1 MNHEY, CDR2 SVGEGT. For the CDR3, the DNA is TGTGCCAGCAGTTACACCGGACCCACGGACAGATTCTATTCTCCCCTCCACTTT. It encodes CASSYTGPTDRFYSPLHF.

This clonotype was seen more than once but under ten times. The chain couples TRBV5-1 to TRBJ2-7; 8 nucleotides align to TRBD2. Germline V gene sequence: CDR1 SGHRS, CDR2 YFSETQ. Trimming cost V 5 bases and J 2 bases; bases outside gene matches: 6. This CDR3 has 14 amino acids. Written as DNA, the CDR3 is TGCGCCAGCAGACGGGGGGGAGGGACCTACGAGCAGTACTTC. Translation: CASRRGGGTYEQYF.

This clonotype showed up many times. J is TRBJ2-5 and V is TRBV12-3 or TRBV12-4; 10 nucleotides agree with TRBD2. The CDR3 spans 13 residues. V was pared by 8 bases and J by 2 bases, with 2 bases of the junction left unmatched. CDR3 in DNA: TGTGCCAGCGTGACTAGCGGGCAAGAGACCCAGTACTTC. Translated, it gives CASVTSGQETQYF.

CDR3 DNA sequence: TGTGCCACCAGCAGCCCGGGGATTGAGACCCAGTACTTC. This codes for CATSSPGIETQYF. The chain joins TRBV15 to TRBJ2-5; a weak D match, TRBD2 (5 bases). Trimming took off 3 bases at V and 5 bases at J, with 10 bases between the two ends. CDR1 is LNHNV and CDR2 is YYDKDF in the germline V gene (reference sequence). CDR3 length equals 13 residues.

V is TRBV12-3 or TRBV12-4 and J is TRBJ1-1, with a tentative D call TRBD1 (6 bases). Trimming took off 3 bases at V and 3 bases at J, with 14 bases between the two ends. This CDR3 has 15 amino acids. The CDR3 loop reads CASSFEGGAHTEAFF. CDR3 DNA sequence: TGTGCCAGCAGTTTCGAGGGGGGGGCCCACACTGAAGCTTTCTTT.

In this sample, this clonotype turned up a few times. The V gene is TRBV29-1, the J gene TRBJ2-7; D gene ambiguous. V lost 4 bases and J 0 bases, leaving 7 bases between the germline ends. The CDR3 has 12 residues. Germline V gene sequence: CDR1 SQVTM, CDR2 ANQGSEA. CDR3 region: CSVAKNSYEQYF. The DNA of the CDR3 is TGCAGCGTTGCCAAGAACTCCTACGAGCAGTACTTC.

At least ten counts were recorded for this clonotype. The rearrangement links TRBV5-1 to TRBJ1-1; D gene unclear. The germline V gene encodes CDR1 SGHRS and CDR2 YFSETQ. V was trimmed by 2 bases and J by 0 bases, leaving 5 bases between them. This CDR3 is built from 13 residues. CDR3 amino acids: CASSLMMNTEAFF. As DNA, the CDR3 is TGCGCCAGCAGCTTAATGATGAACACTGAAGCTTTCTTT.

This clonotype was seen a handful of times. The genes are TRBV3-1 and TRBJ1-3; D not resolved. The CDR3 length is 15 residues. The V and J ends lost 0 bases and 0 bases respectively, with 6 bases between them. CDR1 is LGHDT, CDR2 YNNKEL, per germline (reference sequence). CDR3 amino acids: CASSQDSNSGNTIYF. DNA of the CDR3: TGTGCCAGCAGCCAAGACAGCAACTCTGGAAACACCATATATTTT. Filled out from reference TRBV3-1 and TRBJ1-3, the complete variable domain reads DTAVSQTPKYLVTQMGNDKSIKCEQNLGHDTMYWYKQDSKKFLKIMFSYNNKELIINETVPNRFSPKSPDKAHLNLHINSLELGDSAVYFCASSQDSNSGNTIYFGEGSWLTVV.

The chain combines TRBV19 with TRBJ2-3; the match to TRBD2 covers 9 bases. The germline V gene encodes CDR1 LNHDA and CDR2 SQIVND (reference sequence). With 7 bases clipped from V and 3 bases from J, the junction kept 14 bases outside the gene matches. The CDR3 extends over 17 amino acids. CDR3 protein: CASNGPQAGGRTDTQYF. DNA of the CDR3: TGTGCCAGTAATGGTCCTCAAGCGGGGGGCCGTACAGATACGCAGTATTTT.